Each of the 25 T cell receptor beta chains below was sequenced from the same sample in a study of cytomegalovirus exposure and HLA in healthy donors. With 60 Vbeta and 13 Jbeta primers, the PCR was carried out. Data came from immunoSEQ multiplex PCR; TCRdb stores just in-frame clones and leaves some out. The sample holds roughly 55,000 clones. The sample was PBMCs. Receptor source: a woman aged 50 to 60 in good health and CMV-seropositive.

The CDR3 nucleotides read TGCGCCAGCGGGGACAATCAACTGTTTTTT. Amino acid sequence: CASGDNQLFF. This chain uses TRBV10-1 with TRBJ1-4, with a weak D call TRBD1 (6 bases). The germline gives CDR1 WNHNN, CDR2 SYGVQD (reference sequence). CDR3 size: 10 residues. V was shortened by 8 bases and J by 12 bases, with 10 bases between the two germline ends.

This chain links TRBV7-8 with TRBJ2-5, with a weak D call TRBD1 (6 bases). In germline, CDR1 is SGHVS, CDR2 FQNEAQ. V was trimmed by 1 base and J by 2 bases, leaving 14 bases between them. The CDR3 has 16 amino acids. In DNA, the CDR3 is TGTGCCAGCAGCTTAGAGCTGGGGGCGACACAAGAGACCCAGTACTTC. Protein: CASSLELGATQETQYF. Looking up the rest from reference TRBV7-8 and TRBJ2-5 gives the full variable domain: GAGVSQSPRYKVAKRGQDVALRCDPISGHVSLFWYQQALGQGPEFLTYFQNEAQLDKSGLPSDRFFAERPEGSVSTLKIQRTQQEDSAVYLCASSLELGATQETQYFGPGTRLLVL.

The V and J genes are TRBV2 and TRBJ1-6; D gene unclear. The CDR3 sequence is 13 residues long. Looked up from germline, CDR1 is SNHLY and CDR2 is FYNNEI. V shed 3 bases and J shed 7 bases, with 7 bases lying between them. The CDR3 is CASSDSINSPLHF. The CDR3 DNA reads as TGTGCCAGCAGTGATAGTATCAATTCACCCCTCCACTTT.

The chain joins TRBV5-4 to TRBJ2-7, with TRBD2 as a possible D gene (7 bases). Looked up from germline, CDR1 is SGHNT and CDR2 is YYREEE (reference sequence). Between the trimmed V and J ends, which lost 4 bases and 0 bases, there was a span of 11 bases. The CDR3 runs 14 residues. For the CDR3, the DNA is TGTGCCAGCAGCCAACGGGGGGCCTCCTACGAGCAGTACTTC. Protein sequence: CASSQRGASYEQYF.

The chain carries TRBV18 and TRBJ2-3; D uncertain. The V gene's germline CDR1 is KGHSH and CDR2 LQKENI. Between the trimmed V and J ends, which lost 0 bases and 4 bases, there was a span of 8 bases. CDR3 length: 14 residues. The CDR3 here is CASSPPSPADTQYF. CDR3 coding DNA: TGTGCCAGCTCACCACCGAGCCCGGCAGATACGCAGTATTTT.

The CDR3 DNA reads TGTGCCAGCAGCTTGGGGGGACTAGCGGGAGTAACCGGGGAGCTGTTTTTT. Its protein product is CASSLGGLAGVTGELFF. The rearrangement uses TRBV5-4 and TRBJ2-2, with TRBD2 identical over 14 bases. The V gene end was trimmed by 0 bases and the J gene end by 5 bases; junction bases not matched to a gene: 3. CDR1 is SGHNT, CDR2 YYREEE, per germline (reference sequence). The CDR3 loop spans 17 amino acids.

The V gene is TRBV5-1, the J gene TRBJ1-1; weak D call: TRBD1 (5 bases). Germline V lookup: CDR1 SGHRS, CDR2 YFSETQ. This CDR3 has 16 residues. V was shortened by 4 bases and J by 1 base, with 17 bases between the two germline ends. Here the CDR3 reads CASSPLGSGKNTEAFF. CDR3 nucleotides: TGCGCCAGCAGCCCGCTGGGGTCAGGGAAGAACACTGAAGCTTTCTTT.

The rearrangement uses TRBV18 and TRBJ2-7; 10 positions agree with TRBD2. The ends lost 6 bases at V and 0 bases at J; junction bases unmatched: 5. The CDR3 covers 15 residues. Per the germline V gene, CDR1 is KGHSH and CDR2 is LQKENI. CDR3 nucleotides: TGTGCCAGCTCCCGAGGGACTAGCGACTCCTACGAGCAGTACTTC. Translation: CASSRGTSDSYEQYF.

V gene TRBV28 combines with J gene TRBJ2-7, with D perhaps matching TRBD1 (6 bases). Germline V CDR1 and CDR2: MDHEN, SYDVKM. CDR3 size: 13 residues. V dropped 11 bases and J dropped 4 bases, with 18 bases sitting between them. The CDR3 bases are TGTGCCGTTGAGGTAGTGGGGGCATACGAGCAGTACTTC. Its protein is CAVEVVGAYEQYF.

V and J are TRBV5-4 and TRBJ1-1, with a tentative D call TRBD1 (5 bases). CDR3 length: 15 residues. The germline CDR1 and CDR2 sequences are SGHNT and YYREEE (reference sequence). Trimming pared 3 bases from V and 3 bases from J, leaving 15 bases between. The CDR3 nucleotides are TGTGCCAGCAGCTCCCCTGGCAGGGCCTACACTGAAGCTTTCTTT. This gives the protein CASSSPGRAYTEAFF. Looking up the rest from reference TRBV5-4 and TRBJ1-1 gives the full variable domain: ETGVTQSPTHLIKTRGQQVTLRCSSQSGHNTVSWYQQALGQGPQFIFQYYREEENGRGNFPPRFSGLQFPNYSSELNVNALELDDSALYLCASSSPGRAYTEAFFGQGTRLTVV.

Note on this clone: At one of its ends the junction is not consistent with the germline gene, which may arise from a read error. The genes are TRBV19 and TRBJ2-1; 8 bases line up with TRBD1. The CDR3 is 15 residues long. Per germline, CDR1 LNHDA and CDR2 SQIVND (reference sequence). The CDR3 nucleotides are TGTGCCAGTAGTCGGACAGGGAGCTCCGACAATGAGCAGTTCTTC. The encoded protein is CASSRTGSSDNEQFF.

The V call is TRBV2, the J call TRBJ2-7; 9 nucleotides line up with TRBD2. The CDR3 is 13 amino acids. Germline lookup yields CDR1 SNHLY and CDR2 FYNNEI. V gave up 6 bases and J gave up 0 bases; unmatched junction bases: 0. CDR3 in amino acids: CASRLAGSYEQYF. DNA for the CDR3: TGTGCCAGCAGACTAGCGGGCTCCTACGAGCAGTACTTC.

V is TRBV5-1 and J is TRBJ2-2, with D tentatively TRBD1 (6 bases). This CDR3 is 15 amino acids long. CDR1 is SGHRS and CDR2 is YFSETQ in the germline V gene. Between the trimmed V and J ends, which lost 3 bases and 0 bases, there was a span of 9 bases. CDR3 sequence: CASSYRDPNTGELFF. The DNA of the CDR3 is TGCGCCAGCAGCTACAGGGACCCGAACACCGGGGAGCTGTTTTTT.

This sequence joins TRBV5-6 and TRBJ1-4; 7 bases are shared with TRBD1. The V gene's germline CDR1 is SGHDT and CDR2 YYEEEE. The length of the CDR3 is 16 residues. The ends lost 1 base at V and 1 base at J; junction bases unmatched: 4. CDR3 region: CASSLKGAVTNEKLFF. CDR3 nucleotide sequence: TGTGCCAGCAGCTTGAAGGGGGCGGTAACTAATGAAAAACTGTTTTTT.

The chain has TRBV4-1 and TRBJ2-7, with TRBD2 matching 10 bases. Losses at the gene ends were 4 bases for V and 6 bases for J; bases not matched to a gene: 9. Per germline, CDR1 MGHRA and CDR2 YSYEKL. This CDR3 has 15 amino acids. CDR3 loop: CASSLRTSGSSEQYF. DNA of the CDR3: TGCGCCAGCAGCCTGAGGACTAGCGGATCGAGCGAGCAGTACTTC.

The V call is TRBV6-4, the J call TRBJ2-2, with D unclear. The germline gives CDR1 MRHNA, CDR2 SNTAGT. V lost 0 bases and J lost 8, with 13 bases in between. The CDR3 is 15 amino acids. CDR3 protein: CASSDSTPRIGELFF. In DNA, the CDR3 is TGTGCCAGCAGTGACTCCACTCCTCGCATTGGGGAGCTGTTTTTT.

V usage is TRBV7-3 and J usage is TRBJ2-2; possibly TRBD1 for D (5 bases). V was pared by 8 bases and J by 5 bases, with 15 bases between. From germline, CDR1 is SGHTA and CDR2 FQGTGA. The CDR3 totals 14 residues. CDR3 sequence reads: CASRPGPGTGELFF. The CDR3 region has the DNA TGTGCCAGCCGACCAGGCCCAGGGACCGGGGAGCTGTTTTTT.

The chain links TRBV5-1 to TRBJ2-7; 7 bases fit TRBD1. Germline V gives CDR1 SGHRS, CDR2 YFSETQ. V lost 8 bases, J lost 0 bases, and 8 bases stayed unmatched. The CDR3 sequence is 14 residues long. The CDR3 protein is CASTTGDSSYEQYF. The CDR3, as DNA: TGCGCCAGTACTACAGGGGACAGCTCCTACGAGCAGTACTTC.

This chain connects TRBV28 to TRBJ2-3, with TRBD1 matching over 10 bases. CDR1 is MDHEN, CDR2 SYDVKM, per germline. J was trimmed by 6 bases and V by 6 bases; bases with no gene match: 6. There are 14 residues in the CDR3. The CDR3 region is CASRRQGATDTQYF. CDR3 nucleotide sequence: TGTGCCAGCAGAAGACAGGGGGCAACTGATACGCAGTATTTT.

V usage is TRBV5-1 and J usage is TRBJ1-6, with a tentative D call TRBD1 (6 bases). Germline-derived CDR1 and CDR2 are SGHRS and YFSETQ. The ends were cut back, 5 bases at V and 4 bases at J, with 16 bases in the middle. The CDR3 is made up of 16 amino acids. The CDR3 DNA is TGCGCCAGCAGTCGCACAGGGCGGGGGTATAATTCACCCCTCCACTTT. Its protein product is CASSRTGRGYNSPLHF.

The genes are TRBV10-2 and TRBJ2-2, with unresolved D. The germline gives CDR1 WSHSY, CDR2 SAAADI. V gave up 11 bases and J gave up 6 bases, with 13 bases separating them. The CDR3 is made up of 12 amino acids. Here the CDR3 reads CAVRVTSGELFF. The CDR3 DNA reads TGCGCCGTACGGGTAACGTCCGGGGAGCTGTTTTTT.

This chain's CDR3 is CASSVQQTYEQYF. The CDR3 bases are TGTGCCAGCAGTGTTCAACAGACCTACGAGCAGTACTTC. The chain uses TRBV2 and TRBJ2-7; D gene uncertain. The length of the CDR3 is 13 residues. Trimming removed 4 bases at V and 2 bases at J, with 9 bases between. The V gene's germline CDR1 is SNHLY and CDR2 FYNNEI.

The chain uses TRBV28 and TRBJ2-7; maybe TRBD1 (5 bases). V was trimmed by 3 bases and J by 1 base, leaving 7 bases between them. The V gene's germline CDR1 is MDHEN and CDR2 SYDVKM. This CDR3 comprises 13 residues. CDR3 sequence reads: CASSFQGSYEQYF. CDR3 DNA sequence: TGTGCCAGCAGTTTTCAGGGATCCTACGAGCAGTACTTC.

The CDR3 nucleotides are TGTGCCAGCAGCTTCTCCCGGGGGGCTTTCCCAGATACGCAGTATTTT. It encodes CASSFSRGAFPDTQYF. The chain recombines TRBV5-4 with TRBJ2-3, with a tentative D call TRBD2 (7 bases). Trimming cost V 2 bases and J 4 bases, with 17 bases left between them. This CDR3 comprises 16 residues. Germline CDR1 SGHNT, CDR2 YYREEE (reference sequence).

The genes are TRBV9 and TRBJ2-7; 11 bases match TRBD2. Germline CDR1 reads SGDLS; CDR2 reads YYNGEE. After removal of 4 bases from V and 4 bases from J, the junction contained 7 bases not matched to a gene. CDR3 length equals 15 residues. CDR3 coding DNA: TGTGCCAGCAGCACAGACGGACTAGCGGGTTACGAGCAGTACTTC. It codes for CASSTDGLAGYEQYF.